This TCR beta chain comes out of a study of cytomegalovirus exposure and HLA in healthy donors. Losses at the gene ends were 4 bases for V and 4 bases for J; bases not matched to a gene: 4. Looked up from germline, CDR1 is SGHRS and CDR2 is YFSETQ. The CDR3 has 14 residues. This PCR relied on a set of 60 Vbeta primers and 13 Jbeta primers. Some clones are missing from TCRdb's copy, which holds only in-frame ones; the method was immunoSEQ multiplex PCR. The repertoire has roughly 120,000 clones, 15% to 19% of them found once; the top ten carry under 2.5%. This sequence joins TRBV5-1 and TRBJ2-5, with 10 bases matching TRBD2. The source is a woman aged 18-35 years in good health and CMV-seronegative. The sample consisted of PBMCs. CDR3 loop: CASSPLAGGETQYF. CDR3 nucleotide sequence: TGCGCCAGCAGCCCCTTAGCGGGGGGAGAGACCCAGTACTTC.